Listed here are 16 T cell receptor beta chains from one sample, sequenced in a study of blood T cell repertoires in COVID-19. Measured with immunoSEQ multiplex PCR; TCRdb has only the in-frame clones, and not every one. Of nearly 250,000 clones listed, 65% to 90% are singletons. Sequenced: PBMCs or T cells enriched from blood (not recorded which). The receptors here all came from a woman aged 50 to 60 with acute COVID-19.

J is TRBJ1-5 and V is TRBV12-5; 9 bases align to TRBD1. This CDR3 has 16 residues. The trim removed 1 base at V and 4 bases at J, leaving 5 bases unmatched. In germline, CDR1 is LGHNT, CDR2 FRNRAP. CDR3 loop: CASGLARDRVNQPQHF. The CDR3 DNA follows: TGTGCTAGTGGTTTGGCCCGGGACAGGGTGAATCAGCCCCAGCATTTT.

V usage is TRBV7-9 and J usage is TRBJ1-2, with 7 positions matching TRBD1. The CDR3 is made up of 15 amino acids. From germline, CDR1 is SEHNR and CDR2 FQNEAQ (reference sequence). Trimming took 0 bases from V and 7 from J; bases not matched to a gene: 8. In DNA form, the CDR3 reads TGTGCCAGCAGCTTAGCCGCAACAGGGGTGGGTGGCTACACCTTC. The encoded protein is CASSLAATGVGGYTF.

The chain joins TRBV5-6 to TRBJ2-3; TRBD2 agrees at 8 bases. V shed 4 bases, J shed 1 base, and the junction held 11 bases outside the gene matches. Germline V gives CDR1 SGHDT, CDR2 YYEEEE. The length of the CDR3 is 17 residues. CDR3 loop: CASSPMTSEEGTDTQYF. Written as DNA, the CDR3 is TGTGCCAGCAGCCCAATGACTAGCGAGGAGGGCACAGATACGCAGTATTTT.

This chain uses TRBV4-3 with TRBJ1-4, with unresolved D. V lost 1 base and J 4 bases, leaving 10 bases between the germline ends. CDR3 length: 15 amino acids. The germline gives CDR1 LGHNA, CDR2 YSLEER. As DNA, the CDR3 is TGCGCCAGCAGCCAAGCGACTCCGGGTAATGAAAAACTGTTTTTT. Residues: CASSQATPGNEKLFF.

The V gene is TRBV7-9, the J gene TRBJ1-6, with D perhaps TRBD1 (5 bases). V gave up 5 bases and J gave up 8 bases, with 10 bases separating them. CDR3 length: 13 amino acids. The germline CDR1 and CDR2 sequences are SEHNR and FQNEAQ (reference sequence). For the CDR3, the DNA is TGTGCCAGCAGCCCGGGGGGGGATTCACCCCTCCACTTT. Residues: CASSPGGDSPLHF.

J is TRBJ1-3 and V is TRBV12-3 or TRBV12-4; D ambiguous. Between the trimmed V and J ends, which lost 7 bases and 6 bases, there was a span of 10 bases. The CDR3 totals 12 residues. The CDR3 sequence is CASTLAENTIYF. The CDR3, as DNA: TGTGCCAGCACCTTGGCCGAAAACACCATATATTTT.

The J gene is TRBJ1-4, the V gene TRBV7-9, with TRBD1 matching over 7 bases. Looked up from germline, CDR1 is SEHNR and CDR2 is FQNEAQ (reference sequence). The junction had 8 bases not matched to a gene; V was cut back by 5 bases and J by 5 bases. The CDR3 totals 15 residues. In DNA form, the CDR3 reads TGTGCCAGCAGCCCCTCGACAGGGACAAATGAAAAACTGTTTTTT. Residues: CASSPSTGTNEKLFF.

V and J are TRBV5-6 and TRBJ1-1, with TRBD1 identical over 7 bases. J lost 1 base, V lost 4 bases, and 7 bases had no gene match. The germline V gene encodes CDR1 SGHDT and CDR2 YYEEEE. This CDR3 has 15 residues. CDR3 protein: CASSMGQLQNTEAFF. The CDR3 DNA sequence: TGTGCCAGCAGCATGGGACAGCTACAGAACACTGAAGCTTTCTTT.

The chain combines TRBV3-1 (or the pseudogene TRBV3-2) with TRBJ1-2; TRBD1 matches 7 bases. V shed 4 bases, J shed 4 bases, and the junction held 6 bases outside the gene matches. CDR3 size: 14 residues. The germline gives CDR1 LGHDT, CDR2 YNNKEL (reference sequence). CDR3 sequence reads: CASSPHDRVYGYTF. CDR3 coding DNA: TGTGCCAGCAGCCCCCACGACAGGGTCTATGGCTACACCTTC.

Turning to this clone: The junction departs from germline at one end; a sequencing error may be responsible. The J gene is TRBJ1-1, the V gene TRBV30; the match to TRBD1 covers 7 bases. Germline V gene lookup returns CDR1 GTSNPN and CDR2 SVGIG (reference sequence). The CDR3 length is 10 residues. The CDR3 coding sequence is TGTGCCTGGATCCGGACAGGTATAATCTTT. This sequence encodes CAWIRTGIIF.

The J gene is TRBJ1-5, the V gene TRBV30; TRBD1 matches at 7 bases. The V gene end was trimmed by 2 bases and the J gene end by 2 bases; junction bases not matched to a gene: 3. This CDR3 has 14 amino acids. Germline V CDR1 and CDR2: GTSNPN, SVGIG (reference sequence). This chain's CDR3 is CAWSIDRGNQPQHF. For the CDR3, the DNA is TGTGCCTGGAGTATCGACAGGGGCAATCAGCCCCAGCATTTT.

The rearrangement uses TRBV6-5 and TRBJ1-6; 7 nucleotides line up with TRBD1. The CDR3 runs to 15 residues. Germline CDR1 and CDR2: MNHEY and SVGAGI. Unmatched junction bases numbered 10, after V lost 6 bases and J lost 8 bases. CDR3 in amino acids: CASRVGRGFDSPLHF. Written as DNA, the CDR3 is TGTGCCAGCAGGGTGGGCAGGGGGTTTGATTCACCCCTCCACTTT.

The V and J genes are TRBV7-6 and TRBJ1-4; weak D call: TRBD1 (5 bases). Germline lookup yields CDR1 SGHVS and CDR2 FNYEAQ. Trimming shortened V by 0 bases and J by 4 bases, and 12 bases separated the two germline ends. The length of the CDR3 is 16 residues. The CDR3 DNA sequence: TGTGCCAGCAGCTTAGCGCTAGGAGGGGATAATGAAAAACTGTTTTTT. It specifies CASSLALGGDNEKLFF.

The chain joins TRBV9 to TRBJ2-1; perhaps TRBD1 as D (6 bases). The CDR3 covers 15 residues. Looked up from germline, CDR1 is SGDLS and CDR2 is YYNGEE. V was cut by 4 bases and J by 10 bases, with 21 bases left in between. CDR3 region: CASSPWTADNEEQFF. DNA of the CDR3: TGTGCCAGCAGCCCATGGACAGCCGACAATGAAGAGCAGTTCTTC.

The genes are TRBV9 and TRBJ1-1; D remains unclear. V was trimmed by 3 bases and J by 1 base, leaving 7 bases between them. The germline gives CDR1 SGDLS, CDR2 YYNGEE. The CDR3 is 13 residues long. CDR3 region: CASSEQPNTEAFF. For the CDR3, the DNA is TGTGCCAGCAGCGAACAGCCGAACACTGAAGCTTTCTTT. Filled out from reference TRBV9 and TRBJ1-1, the complete variable domain reads DSGVTQTPKHLITATGQRVTLRCSPRSGDLSVYWYQQSLDQGLQFLIQYYNGEERAKGNILERFSAQQFPDLHSELNLSSLELGDSALYFCASSEQPNTEAFFGQGTRLTVV.

CDR3 protein: CASSVGPSGSGNTIYF. In nucleotides, the CDR3 is TGTGCCAGCAGCGTTGGCCCGTCGGGCTCTGGAAACACCATATATTTT. V and J are TRBV9 and TRBJ1-3; D is unclear. The V and J ends lost 2 bases and 0 bases respectively, with 12 bases between them. The CDR3 loop spans 16 amino acids. Per the germline V gene, CDR1 is SGDLS and CDR2 is YYNGEE.